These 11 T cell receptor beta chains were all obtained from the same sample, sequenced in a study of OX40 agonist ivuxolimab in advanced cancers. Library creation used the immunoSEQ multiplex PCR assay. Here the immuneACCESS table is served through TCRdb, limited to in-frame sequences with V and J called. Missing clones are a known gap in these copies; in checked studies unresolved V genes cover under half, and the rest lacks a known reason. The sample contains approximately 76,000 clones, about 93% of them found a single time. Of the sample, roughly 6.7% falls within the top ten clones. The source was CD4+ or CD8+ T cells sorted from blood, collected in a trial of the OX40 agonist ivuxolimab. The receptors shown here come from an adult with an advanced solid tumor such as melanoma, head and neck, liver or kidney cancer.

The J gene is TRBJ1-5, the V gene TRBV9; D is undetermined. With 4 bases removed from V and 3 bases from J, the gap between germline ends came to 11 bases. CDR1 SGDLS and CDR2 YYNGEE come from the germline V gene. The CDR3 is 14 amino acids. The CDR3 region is CASSPDLDNQPQHF. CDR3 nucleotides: TGTGCCAGCAGCCCGGACCTTGACAATCAGCCCCAGCATTTT. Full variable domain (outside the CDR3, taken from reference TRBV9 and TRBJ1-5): DSGVTQTPKHLITATGQRVTLRCSPRSGDLSVYWYQQSLDQGLQFLIQYYNGEERAKGNILERFSAQQFPDLHSELNLSSLELGDSALYFCASSPDLDNQPQHFGDGTRLSIL.

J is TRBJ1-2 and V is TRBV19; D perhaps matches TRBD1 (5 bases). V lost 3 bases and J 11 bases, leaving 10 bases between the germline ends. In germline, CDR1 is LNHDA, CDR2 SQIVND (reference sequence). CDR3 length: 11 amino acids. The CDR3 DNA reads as TGTGCCAGTAGTATTGGGGCCCAGTACACCTTC. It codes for CASSIGAQYTF.

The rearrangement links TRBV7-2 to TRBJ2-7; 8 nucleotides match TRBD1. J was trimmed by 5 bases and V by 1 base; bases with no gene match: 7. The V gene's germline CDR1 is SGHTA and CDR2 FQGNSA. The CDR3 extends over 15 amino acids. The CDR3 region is CASSLVGRGLDEQYF. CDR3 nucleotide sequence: TGTGCCAGCAGCTTAGTGGGCAGGGGGCTGGACGAGCAGTACTTC. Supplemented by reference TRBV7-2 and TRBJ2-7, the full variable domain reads GAGVSQSPSNKVTEKGKDVELRCDPISGHTALYWYRQSLGQGLEFLIYFQGNSAPDKSGLPSDRFSAERTGGSVSTLTIQRTQQEDSAVYLCASSLVGRGLDEQYFGPGTRLTVT.

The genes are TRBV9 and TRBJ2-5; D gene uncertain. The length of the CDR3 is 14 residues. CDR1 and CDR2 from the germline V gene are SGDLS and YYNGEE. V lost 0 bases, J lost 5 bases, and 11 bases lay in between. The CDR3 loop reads CASSVGGMGETQYF. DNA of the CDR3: TGTGCCAGCAGCGTAGGAGGCATGGGGGAGACCCAGTACTTC.

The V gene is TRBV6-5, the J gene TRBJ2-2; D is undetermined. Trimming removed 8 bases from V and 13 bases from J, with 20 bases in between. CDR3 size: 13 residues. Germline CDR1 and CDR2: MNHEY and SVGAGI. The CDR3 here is CASGYPTQDGLFF. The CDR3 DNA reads TGTGCCAGCGGCTACCCCACCCAGGACGGGCTGTTTTTT.

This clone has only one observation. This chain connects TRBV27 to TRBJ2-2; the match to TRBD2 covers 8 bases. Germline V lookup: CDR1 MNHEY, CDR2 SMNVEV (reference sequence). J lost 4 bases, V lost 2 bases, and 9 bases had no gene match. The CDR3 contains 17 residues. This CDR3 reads CASSLNPGLAGTGELFF. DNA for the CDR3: TGTGCCAGCAGTTTAAACCCTGGACTAGCCGGCACCGGGGAGCTGTTTTTT.

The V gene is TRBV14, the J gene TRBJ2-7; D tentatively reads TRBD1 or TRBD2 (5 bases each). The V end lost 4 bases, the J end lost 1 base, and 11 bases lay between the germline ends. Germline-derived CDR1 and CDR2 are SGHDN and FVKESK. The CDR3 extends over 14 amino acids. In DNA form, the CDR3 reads TGTGCCAGCAGCCTTGAGGGGTATTCCTACGAGCAGTACTTC. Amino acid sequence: CASSLEGYSYEQYF.

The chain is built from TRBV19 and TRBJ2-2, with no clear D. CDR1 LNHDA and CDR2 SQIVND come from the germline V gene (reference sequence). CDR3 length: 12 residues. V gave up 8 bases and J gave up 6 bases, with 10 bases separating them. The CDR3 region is CASQVWAGELFF. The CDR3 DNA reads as TGTGCCAGTCAGGTCTGGGCCGGGGAGCTGTTTTTT.

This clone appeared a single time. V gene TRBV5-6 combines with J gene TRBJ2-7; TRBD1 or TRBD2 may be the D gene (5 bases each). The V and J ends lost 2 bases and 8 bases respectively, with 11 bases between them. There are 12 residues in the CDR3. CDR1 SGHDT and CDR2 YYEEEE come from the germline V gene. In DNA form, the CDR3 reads TGTGCCAGCAGCTTTGAGGGGTTACAGCAGTACTTC. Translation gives CASSFEGLQQYF.

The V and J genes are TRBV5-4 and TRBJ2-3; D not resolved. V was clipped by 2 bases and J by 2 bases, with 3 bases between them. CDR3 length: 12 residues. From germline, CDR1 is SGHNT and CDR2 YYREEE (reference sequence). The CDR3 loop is CASSFDTDTQYF. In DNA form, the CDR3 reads TGTGCCAGCAGCTTCGACACAGATACGCAGTATTTT. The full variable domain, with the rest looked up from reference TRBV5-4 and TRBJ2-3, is ETGVTQSPTHLIKTRGQQVTLRCSSQSGHNTVSWYQQALGQGPQFIFQYYREEENGRGNFPPRFSGLQFPNYSSELNVNALELDDSALYLCASSFDTDTQYFGPGTRLTVL.

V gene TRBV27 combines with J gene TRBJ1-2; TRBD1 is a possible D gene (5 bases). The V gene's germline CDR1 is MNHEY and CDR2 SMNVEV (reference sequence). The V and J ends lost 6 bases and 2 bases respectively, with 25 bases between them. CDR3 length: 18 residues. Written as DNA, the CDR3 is TGTGCCAGCAGCGCATTGGGGGGTAACCCCGCTCGGAACTATGGCTACACCTTC. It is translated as CASSALGGNPARNYGYTF.